Below, 26 T cell receptor beta chains from the same sample are listed, as sequenced in a study of cytotoxic CD8 clonotypes in ibrutinib-treated CLL. TCRdb's table, derived via immunoSEQ multiplex PCR, lists solely in-frame clones and lacks some. Seen here are more than 11,000 clones, under 75% observed once, and the top ten hold 5.4%. The source material was PBMCs, sampled before ibrutinib treatment. All receptors derive from a human donor with chronic lymphocytic leukemia.

This clone showed up just once. The CDR3 DNA reads as TGTGCCAGCAGCTTCCGCGGGGGCCCCGGGGAAGCTTTCTTT. It encodes CASSFRGGPGEAFF. The chain joins TRBV9 to TRBJ1-1; D may be TRBD1 (6 bases). The V end was cut by 4 bases, the J end by 8 bases, with 18 bases between. CDR3 length: 14 residues. CDR1 SGDLS and CDR2 YYNGEE come from the germline V gene.

The chain recombines TRBV7-9 with TRBJ1-5, with 8 bases matching TRBD1. Germline V gene data show CDR1 as SEHNR and CDR2 as FQNEAQ (reference sequence). This CDR3 region has 15 residues. Trimming at V came to 4 bases and at J to 5 bases, leaving 7 bases not matched to a gene. This chain's CDR3 is CASSSWAGGDQPQHF. The CDR3 bases are TGTGCCAGCAGCTCCTGGGCAGGGGGCGATCAGCCCCAGCATTTT.

This clone was picked up one time. CDR3 residues: CASSVGQGVSYEQYF. The CDR3 DNA sequence: TGTGCCAGCAGCGTTGGGCAGGGGGTATCCTACGAGCAGTACTTC. The chain has TRBV9 and TRBJ2-7, with 7 nucleotides matching TRBD1. J lost 1 base, V lost 2 bases, and 6 bases had no gene match. Germline-derived CDR1 and CDR2 are SGDLS and YYNGEE. This CDR3 has 15 residues.

This clone has just a few counts. This rearrangement joins TRBV14 to TRBJ1-1, with a tentative D call TRBD1 (5 bases). The V gene's germline CDR1 is SGHDN and CDR2 FVKESK. Trimming removed 3 bases from V and 1 base from J, with 12 bases in between. This CDR3 region has 15 residues. As DNA, the CDR3 is TGTGCCAGCAGCCAGACGACAGCCGAGAACACTGAAGCTTTCTTT. Protein sequence: CASSQTTAENTEAFF. Full variable domain (remainder filled in from reference TRBV14 and TRBJ1-1): EAGVTQFPSHSVIEKGQTVTLRCDPISGHDNLYWYRRVMGKEIKFLLHFVKESKQDESGMPNNRFLAERTGGTYSTLKVQPAELEDSGVYFCASSQTTAENTEAFFGQGTRLTVV.

The V call is TRBV9, the J call TRBJ2-1; D is unclear. Germline V gene sequence: CDR1 SGDLS, CDR2 YYNGEE. The V end lost 0 bases, the J end lost 0 bases, and 7 bases lay between the germline ends. The CDR3 runs 15 residues. CDR3 sequence (DNA): TGTGCCAGCAGCGTAGATGGCGCCTCCTACAATGAGCAGTTCTTC. Amino acids: CASSVDGASYNEQFF.

The CDR3 sequence: CASRSGEGAKNIQYF. For the CDR3, the DNA is TGTGCCAGCAGGTCTGGCGAGGGGGCCAAAAACATTCAGTACTTC. The chain is built from TRBV6-1 and TRBJ2-4; perhaps D is TRBD1 or TRBD2 (5 bases each). This CDR3 comprises 15 residues. V lost 6 bases and J lost 1, with 13 bases in between. Germline V CDR1 and CDR2: MNHNS, SASEGT.

The chain is built from TRBV6-1 and TRBJ2-7; D tentatively fits TRBD1 or TRBD2 (5 bases each). V gave up 7 bases and J gave up 3 bases, with 19 bases separating them. The CDR3 sequence is 15 residues long. Germline V gene lookup returns CDR1 MNHNS and CDR2 SASEGT. CDR3 DNA: TGTGCCAGCACGGCGTGGGACCCACGCATCTACGAGCAGTACTTC. Amino acids: CASTAWDPRIYEQYF.

This sequence joins TRBV20-1 and TRBJ1-4; D unclear. CDR3 length: 10 residues. Trimming stripped 6 bases from V and 5 bases from J, with 4 bases between. Germline V gene data show CDR1 as DFQATT and CDR2 as SNEGSKA (reference sequence). The CDR3 DNA follows: TGCAGTGCGCAAAATGAAAAACTGTTTTTT. Protein product: CSAQNEKLFF.

This clone was found a few times. The V and J genes are TRBV7-9 and TRBJ2-7; D is perhaps TRBD2 (5 bases). The germline V gene encodes CDR1 SEHNR and CDR2 FQNEAQ (reference sequence). The CDR3 extends over 14 amino acids. Trimming took 1 base from V and 7 from J, leaving 14 bases between them. The chain's CDR3 is CASSLGAAREEQYF. The CDR3 DNA reads TGTGCCAGCAGCTTAGGGGCAGCCCGGGAAGAGCAGTACTTC.

This sequence joins TRBV30 and TRBJ1-6, with unresolved D. The CDR3 contains 13 residues. The V end was cut by 3 bases, the J end by 10 bases, with 13 bases between. The V gene's germline CDR1 is GTSNPN and CDR2 SVGIG (reference sequence). The CDR3 DNA reads as TGTGCCTGGAGGCCCGACCCCCGCTCACCCCTCCACTTT. It codes for CAWRPDPRSPLHF.

As regards this clone: Germline and junction disagree at one end, which may indicate a read error. The chain joins TRBV7-7 to TRBJ2-7; 11 bases fit TRBD1. Germline-derived CDR1 and CDR2 are SSHAT and FNYEAQ (reference sequence). The CDR3 contains 15 residues. The CDR3 DNA sequence: TGTGCTAGCAGCCAGGGACAGGGGGGCGGCTACGAGCAGTACTTC. It translates to CASSQGQGGGYEQYF.

This clone was recorded only once. This chain connects TRBV5-5 to TRBJ2-1, with D perhaps matching TRBD2 (5 bases). There are 12 residues in the CDR3. Deletions cut 4 bases from V and 13 bases from J, with 15 bases between. CDR1 is SGHKS and CDR2 is YYEKEE in the germline V gene (reference sequence). The CDR3 reads CASSPIRGHQFF. CDR3 bases: TGTGCCAGCAGCCCTATCCGGGGTCACCAGTTCTTC.

In this sample, this clone turned up once. The rearrangement joins TRBV5-1 to TRBJ2-3; 16 nucleotides line up with TRBD2. Per germline, CDR1 SGHRS and CDR2 YFSETQ. This CDR3 contains 17 residues. Germline trimming cut 0 bases from V and 6 bases from J; bases unmatched to any gene: 4. The CDR3 DNA sequence: TGCGCCAGCAGCTTGGCGGGACTAGCGGGAGGGCCGGATACGCAGTATTTT. Translation gives CASSLAGLAGGPDTQYF.

The CDR3 sequence is CASRAGFNEQFF. Written as DNA, the CDR3 is TGTGCCAGCAGGGCCGGCTTCAATGAGCAGTTCTTC. This rearrangement joins TRBV27 to TRBJ2-1; unclear D gene. Germline lookup yields CDR1 MNHEY and CDR2 SMNVEV (reference sequence). This CDR3 has 12 residues. The V end lost 6 bases, the J end lost 6 bases, and 9 bases lay between the germline ends.

The J gene is TRBJ1-5, the V gene TRBV30; 7 bases match TRBD1. The germline V gene has CDR1 GTSNPN and CDR2 SVGIG (reference sequence). The CDR3 totals 14 residues. The ends lost 3 bases at V and 6 bases at J; junction bases unmatched: 8. CDR3 sequence reads: CAWSTTGEGQPQHF. The DNA of the CDR3 is TGTGCCTGGAGCACCACAGGGGAGGGTCAGCCCCAGCATTTT. Combining the CDR3 with reference TRBV30 and TRBJ1-5 gives the whole variable domain SQTIHQWPATLVQPVGSPLSLECTVEGTSNPNLYWYRQAAGRGLQLLFYSVGIGQISSEVPQNLSASRPQDRQFILSSKKLLLSDSGFYLCAWSTTGEGQPQHFGDGTRLSIL.

This chain joins TRBV6-5 and TRBJ1-1; maybe TRBD1 (5 bases). Germline CDR1 and CDR2: MNHEY and SVGAGI. The V gene lost 6 bases and the J gene lost 7 bases, with 21 bases spanning the gap. The CDR3 is made up of 15 amino acids. In DNA, the CDR3 is TGTGCCAGCAGCTCCGAGGGGCAGTCTAGATATGAAGCTTTCTTT. Encoded protein: CASSSEGQSRYEAFF.

This chain connects TRBV5-1 to TRBJ1-2; 7 positions match TRBD1. The CDR3 runs 14 residues. Trimming took 4 bases from V and 4 from J; bases not matched to a gene: 7. The germline V gene has CDR1 SGHRS and CDR2 YFSETQ. CDR3 nucleotide sequence: TGCGCCAGCAGCGGGGGGGACAGAACCTATGGCTACACCTTC. Translating gives CASSGGDRTYGYTF.

This sequence joins TRBV5-1 and TRBJ2-5, with TRBD2 matching over 9 bases. With 4 bases clipped from V and 5 bases from J, the junction kept 15 bases outside the gene matches. The germline V gene has CDR1 SGHRS and CDR2 YFSETQ. The CDR3 runs to 17 residues. This CDR3 reads CASSRVVSGSGQETQYF. The DNA of the CDR3 is TGCGCCAGCAGCCGGGTTGTTAGCGGGAGTGGGCAGGAGACCCAGTACTTC.

This clone has only one observation. The chain recombines TRBV6-5 with TRBJ2-1, with 9 bases fitting TRBD2. The length of the CDR3 is 15 residues. Germline CDR1 MNHEY, CDR2 SVGAGI. The V and J ends lost 5 bases and 2 bases, in that order; junction bases with no gene match: 4. The CDR3: CASSNLAGTYNEQFF. The CDR3 coding sequence is TGTGCCAGCAGTAACCTAGCGGGGACCTACAATGAGCAGTTCTTC.

The genes are TRBV18 and TRBJ1-4; 7 positions agree with TRBD1. The CDR3 covers 14 residues. V dropped 4 bases and J dropped 4; count of bases not matched to a gene: 3. Germline V gene lookup returns CDR1 KGHSH and CDR2 LQKENI. CDR3 in amino acids: CASSRGQVNEKLFF. The CDR3 DNA reads TGTGCCAGCTCACGAGGACAGGTTAATGAAAAACTGTTTTTT.

This chain joins TRBV27 and TRBJ2-1, with D possibly being TRBD2 (6 bases). Trimming removed 5 bases from V and 0 bases from J, with 20 bases in between. The length of the CDR3 is 18 residues. Germline lookup yields CDR1 MNHEY and CDR2 SMNVEV (reference sequence). The CDR3 DNA reads as TGTGCCAGCAGTACAACCCGGAGGGTCGACAGCTCCTACAATGAGCAGTTCTTC. Its translation: CASSTTRRVDSSYNEQFF.

This clone was seen more than once but under ten times. This rearrangement joins TRBV18 to TRBJ2-3; TRBD2 might be the D (5 bases). Germline loops: CDR1 KGHSH, CDR2 LQKENI. CDR3 size: 13 residues. Between the trimmed V and J ends, which lost 3 bases and 6 bases, there was a span of 10 bases. The CDR3 nucleotides are TGTGCCAGCTCACCGGCCGGCGGGGATACGCAGTATTTT. Its protein is CASSPAGGDTQYF.

The rearrangement links TRBV14 to TRBJ2-1; 7 bases are shared with TRBD2. The CDR3 loop spans 14 amino acids. The ends lost 3 bases at V and 7 bases at J; junction bases unmatched: 6. Germline-derived CDR1 and CDR2 are SGHDN and FVKESK. In DNA, the CDR3 is TGTGCCAGCAGCCAGTGGGCGGGAGTTAATGAGCAGTTCTTC. Protein product: CASSQWAGVNEQFF. Combining the CDR3 with reference TRBV14 and TRBJ2-1 gives the whole variable domain EAGVTQFPSHSVIEKGQTVTLRCDPISGHDNLYWYRRVMGKEIKFLLHFVKESKQDESGMPNNRFLAERTGGTYSTLKVQPAELEDSGVYFCASSQWAGVNEQFFGPGTRLTVL.

The chain employs TRBV14 and TRBJ2-1, with D perhaps TRBD2 (6 bases). Trimming removed 1 base at V and 12 bases at J, with 16 bases between. Germline V gene data show CDR1 as SGHDN and CDR2 as FVKESK. The CDR3 spans 14 residues. The CDR3 region has the DNA TGTGCCAGCAGCCAAGTTGGGGGGATTGGTGGGCAGTTCTTC. Translated, it gives CASSQVGGIGGQFF.

V gene TRBV27 combines with J gene TRBJ2-3; D remains ambiguous. The length of the CDR3 is 12 residues. Germline CDR1 MNHEY, CDR2 SMNVEV (reference sequence). The V end was cut by 8 bases, the J end by 4 bases, with 10 bases between. CDR3 loop: CASRAAADTQYF. DNA of the CDR3: TGTGCCAGCCGGGCGGCAGCAGATACGCAGTATTTT.

The CDR3 DNA follows: TGCAGCGTCGGTGCACCGGGACACCCGTGGACTGAAGCTTTCTTT. Translation gives CSVGAPGHPWTEAFF. This chain joins TRBV29-1 and TRBJ1-1; TRBD1 is a possible D gene (6 bases). Germline V gene lookup returns CDR1 SQVTM and CDR2 ANQGSEA. V lost 6 bases to trimming and J lost 5 bases, with 22 bases between them. The CDR3 is 15 residues long.